This T cell receptor (beta chain) was captured in a study of blood T cell repertoires in COVID-19 (dated by TCRdb to 2018 to 2020). With respect to the entire study: The collaborator samples originated in the United States, Italy and Spain and spanned the acute and convalescent phases of COVID-19. The samples were drawn from the first 160 participants of the ongoing ImmuneRACE study and from over 950 subjects provided by 6 global collaborators. The prospective study material was composed of cDNA or gDNA derived from T cells, B-cell-depleted T cells, or PBMCs. The dataset comprised deeply sampled blood TCRbeta repertoires from subjects exposed to, actively infected with, or recovered from COVID-19. The repertoires were released in a freely available public database meant as a resource for research on the immune response to SARS-CoV-2. Where available, HLA class I and class II types were obtained from metadata supplied by the sample provider rather than from assay-based typing. Nearly every sample came with metadata listing a de-identified subject ID, COVID-19 status, age in years and sex.

At the junction V is shortened by 2 bases and J by 4 bases; bases outside the gene matches: 2. CDR1 and CDR2 are drawn from the germline V gene: MRHNA, SNTAGT. From the cysteine through the phenylalanine, the CDR3 covers 14 amino acids. Just CDR3 DNA is preserved here, 42 bases in frame from base 1. The immunoSEQ Assay, a bias-controlled multiplex PCR, was used to amplify TCRbeta CDR3 regions from genomic DNA. In the original analysis: The number of nucleated cells in each sample was estimated from the amplification of reference gene primers within the assay. Sequence reads were collapsed and filtered to measure the absolute abundance of every unique TCRbeta CDR3 rearrangement. For each sample, productive Simpson clonality was calculated by taking the square root of Simpson's diversity index across productive rearrangements. Sourced from immuneACCESS, this table was stored by TCRdb with only in-frame sequences that have V and J called. A share of the clones is absent; for the studies checked, an unresolved V gene accounts for under half, and the remainder has no known explanation. That table supplies the V and J calls and clone size; D and trimming were determined from the DNA. This sample has 200,000 to 250,000 clones in its table, and 85% to 90% of those were observed once. 2.2% of the sample is in the top ten clones.

The research as a whole found: The quantity of clinical and demographic metadata differed by source and by participant and was supplied without curation.

Collaborating institutions collected whole blood in K2EDTA tubes following their own protocols. Collaborator samples were shipped for TCRbeta analysis as frozen whole blood, isolated PBMCs, or DNA extracted from either sample type. In regard to this clone: Its antigen is not yet known. Per-nucleotide qualities are absent, and no much larger clonotype sits a single base away.

Sequences were obtained from peripheral blood. The rearrangement combines TRBV6-4 with TRBJ1-1; 9 junctional bases match TRBD1. This clonotype was sampled from a woman aged 45-60 years with acute or convalescent COVID-19. The CDR3 reads as follows: CASSDGTGSTEAFF. The DNA is TGTGCCAGCAGTGACGGGACAGGGAGCACTGAAGCTTTCTTT.